This TCR beta chain appears in the sequencing data of a study of T cell responses to AZD1222 COVID-19 vaccine. General observations from the study: Vaccine-associated CD4 TCRs spanned spike, dominant at 160-218 and 743-854.

Generated by immunoSEQ multiplex PCR, the TCRdb table keeps only in-frame clones and is missing some. The sample holds over 150,000 clones, approximately 92% seen once. Remarks on this clone: The antigen remains undetermined.

Trimming removed 1 base from V and 6 bases from J; junction bases left unmatched: 3. The germline V gene has CDR1 SGHRS and CDR2 YFSETQ. CDR3 length: 14 amino acids. This clonotype originated in an adult who received the MenACWY meningococcal vaccine as a control. The sequencing used peripheral blood, collected 28 days after the second dose of the MenACWY control vaccine. V and J are TRBV5-1 and TRBJ1-4; 7 bases align to TRBD1. This CDR3 is CASSLRDRDEKLFF. CDR3 sequence (DNA): TGCGCCAGCAGCTTGAGGGACAGAGATGAAAAACTGTTTTTT. The full variable domain, completed using reference TRBV5-1 and TRBJ1-4, is KAGVTQTPRYLIKTRGQQVTLSCSPISGHRSVSWYQQTPGQGLQFLFEYFSETQRNKGNFPGRFSGRQFSNSRSEMNVSTLELGDSALYLCASSLRDRDEKLFFGSGTQLSVL.